This section outlines one TCR beta chain sequence together with its context. Its antigen remains unknown. This sample was taken from a study of OX40 agonist ivuxolimab in advanced cancers. On cycle 4 day 1 and cycle 7 day 1, as well as at baseline, blood was sampled. The method was immunoSEQ multiplex PCR; TCRdb's version includes in-frame clones alone and lacks a portion of them. The sample lists approximately 91,000 clones; 86% were seen once. Trimming took 4 bases from V and 0 from J; bases not matched to a gene: 1. Germline CDR1 is SGHNT and CDR2 is YYREEE (reference sequence). The CDR3 is 14 residues long. Overall study findings and caveats: Expanded clones belonging to CD8+ T cells outnumbered, on average, those of CD4+. Among the least clonally expanded were partial responders at 0.1-3.0 mg/kg. Clones of CD4+ and CD8+ blood T cells grew by week 6 at doses of 0.1 to 3.0 mg/kg.

The sample consisted of CD4+ or CD8+ T cells sorted from blood, taken in a trial of the OX40 agonist ivuxolimab. The chain is built from TRBV5-4 and TRBJ1-3; 7 bases align to TRBD1. The clonotype originates from an adult with an advanced solid tumor such as melanoma, head and neck, liver or kidney cancer. CDR3 DNA sequence: TGTGCCAGCAGCCGGACAGGCTCTGGAAACACCATATATTTT. Amino acid sequence: CASSRTGSGNTIYF.